Below, 23 T cell receptor beta chains from the same sample are listed, as sequenced in a study of blood T cell repertoires in COVID-19. Sequencing used immunoSEQ multiplex PCR; TCRdb keeps in-frame clones, though not all of them. The sample carries 250,000 or so clones, 75% to 90% recorded once. Source material: peripheral blood. The receptor source for this set is a man in his thirties or forties with COVID-19, enrolled during active disease.

The chain joins TRBV18 to TRBJ2-7; no clear D. V was shortened by 3 bases and J by 3 bases, with 6 bases between the two germline ends. The CDR3 sequence is 12 residues long. Germline values: CDR1 KGHSH, CDR2 LQKENI. CDR3 sequence (DNA): TGTGCCAGCTCACCCCAGATCTACGAGCAGTACTTC. The encoded protein is CASSPQIYEQYF. The full variable domain, with the rest looked up from reference TRBV18 and TRBJ2-7, is NAGVMQNPRHLVRRRGQEARLRCSPMKGHSHVYWYRQLPEEGLKFMVYLQKENIIDESGMPKERFSAEFPKEGPSILRIQQVVRGDSAAYFCASSPQIYEQYFGPGTRLTVT.

The CDR3 nucleotides are TGTGCCAGTTCCGCGGTCTCTGGGGCCAACGTCCTGACTTTC. Translation: CASSAVSGANVLTF. This chain joins TRBV28 and TRBJ2-6; D is ambiguous. Germline loops: CDR1 MDHEN, CDR2 SYDVKM. The V gene lost 9 bases and the J gene lost 0 bases, with 9 bases spanning the gap. There are 14 residues in the CDR3.

V gene TRBV28 combines with J gene TRBJ2-7; D is uncertain. With 4 bases removed from V and 4 bases from J, the gap between germline ends came to 8 bases. The CDR3 totals 12 residues. The germline V gene has CDR1 MDHEN and CDR2 SYDVKM. The CDR3 loop reads CASSSSTYEQYF. In DNA form, the CDR3 reads TGTGCCAGCAGTTCCAGTACGTACGAGCAGTACTTC.

This clone has a single count. This rearrangement joins TRBV19 to TRBJ2-3; the match to TRBD2 covers 12 bases. The germline V gene encodes CDR1 LNHDA and CDR2 SQIVND (reference sequence). The CDR3 runs 18 residues. Germline trimming cut 4 bases from V and 0 bases from J; bases unmatched to any gene: 8. In DNA, the CDR3 is TGTGCCAGTAGTAGGCAATTCGGACTAGCGGGGAGCACAGATACGCAGTATTTT. Amino acid sequence: CASSRQFGLAGSTDTQYF.

The chain employs TRBV2 and TRBJ2-7; the D gene is possibly TRBD1 (6 bases). CDR3 size: 13 residues. The V gene lost 6 bases and the J gene lost 4 bases, with 13 bases spanning the gap. Per the germline V gene, CDR1 is SNHLY and CDR2 is FYNNEI. CDR3 amino acids: CASSGTRFYEQYF. As DNA, the CDR3 is TGTGCCAGCAGCGGGACAAGATTTTACGAGCAGTACTTC.

This sequence joins TRBV13 and TRBJ1-3; TRBD1 might be the D (5 bases). The CDR3 is 15 residues long. Trimming pared 5 bases from V and 2 bases from J, leaving 13 bases between. Germline CDR1 PRHDT, CDR2 FYEKMQ (reference sequence). The DNA for the CDR3 is TGTGCCAGCAGCGCACAGGATTTTGCTGGAAACACCATATATTTT. It is translated as CASSAQDFAGNTIYF.

The chain links TRBV7-2 to TRBJ1-2; the match to TRBD1 covers 7 bases. Germline CDR1 and CDR2: SGHTA and FQGNSA. J was trimmed by 4 bases and V by 6 bases; bases with no gene match: 11. The CDR3 loop spans 15 amino acids. This CDR3 reads CASSPSGDRTYGYTF. The CDR3 DNA follows: TGTGCCAGCAGTCCGAGTGGGGACAGAACCTATGGCTACACCTTC. Using reference TRBV7-2 and TRBJ1-2 for the parts outside the CDR3, the full variable domain is GAGVSQSPSNKVTEKGKDVELRCDPISGHTALYWYRQSLGQGLEFLIYFQGNSAPDKSGLPSDRFSAERTGGSVSTLTIQRTQQEDSAVYLCASSPSGDRTYGYTFGSGTRLTVV.

The chain uses TRBV9 and TRBJ1-3; perhaps TRBD1 as D (5 bases). Between the trimmed V and J ends, which lost 0 bases and 9 bases, there was a span of 16 bases. The CDR3 runs 15 residues. Germline CDR1 is SGDLS and CDR2 is YYNGEE. The CDR3: CASSVADGLRGTIYF. CDR3 nucleotide sequence: TGTGCCAGCAGCGTAGCCGACGGGCTAAGGGGCACCATATATTTT. Supplemented by reference TRBV9 and TRBJ1-3, the full variable domain reads DSGVTQTPKHLITATGQRVTLRCSPRSGDLSVYWYQQSLDQGLQFLIQYYNGEERAKGNILERFSAQQFPDLHSELNLSSLELGDSALYFCASSVADGLRGTIYFGEGSWLTVV.

The chain joins TRBV7-2 to TRBJ2-1; perhaps TRBD1 as D (7 bases). Germline V gene data show CDR1 as SGHTA and CDR2 as FQGNSA. V lost 6 bases to trimming and J lost 8 bases, with 20 bases between them. This CDR3 contains 15 residues. CDR3 sequence reads: CASSLLGRGADEQFF. CDR3 nucleotides: TGTGCCAGCAGTCTCTTGGGCAGGGGGGCCGATGAGCAGTTCTTC.

The V call is TRBV15, the J call TRBJ1-4; D may be TRBD1 (6 bases). Germline CDR1 reads LNHNV; CDR2 reads YYDKDF (reference sequence). CDR3 length equals 15 residues. V lost 3 bases and J lost 8, with 16 bases in between. The CDR3 nucleotides are TGTGCCACCAGCAGTATTACAGGGAATCGCGAAAAACTGTTTTTT. Encoded protein: CATSSITGNREKLFF.

The chain couples TRBV5-1 to TRBJ1-2; the D is unclear. The V end was cut by 1 base, the J end by 2 bases, with 12 bases between. This CDR3 comprises 15 residues. Germline-derived CDR1 and CDR2 are SGHRS and YFSETQ. The CDR3 DNA reads TGCGCCAGCAGCTTGACGGTCGCCGCCAACTATGGCTACACCTTC. Amino acid sequence: CASSLTVAANYGYTF. The full variable domain, completed using reference TRBV5-1 and TRBJ1-2, is KAGVTQTPRYLIKTRGQQVTLSCSPISGHRSVSWYQQTPGQGLQFLFEYFSETQRNKGNFPGRFSGRQFSNSRSEMNVSTLELGDSALYLCASSLTVAANYGYTFGSGTRLTVV.

V and J are TRBV10-3 and TRBJ1-6; TRBD1 matches 9 bases. Germline-derived CDR1 and CDR2 are ENHRY and SYGVKD. This CDR3 region has 15 residues. The trim removed 3 bases at V and 8 bases at J, leaving 5 bases unmatched. This chain's CDR3 is CAISERDREDSPLHF. For the CDR3, the DNA is TGTGCCATCAGTGAACGGGACAGGGAGGATTCACCCCTCCACTTT.

The chain joins TRBV7-6 to TRBJ2-7; 10 bases map to TRBD2. J lost 6 bases, V lost 2 bases, and 10 bases had no gene match. CDR1 and CDR2 from the germline V gene are SGHVS and FNYEAQ. CDR3 length equals 16 residues. The CDR3 DNA reads TGTGCCAGCAGCTTAAGCTTAATAGCGGGAGGAGGCGAGCAGTACTTC. It encodes CASSLSLIAGGGEQYF.

The chain uses TRBV19 and TRBJ2-5, with D possibly matching TRBD2 (5 bases). The germline V gene encodes CDR1 LNHDA and CDR2 SQIVND (reference sequence). This CDR3 comprises 15 residues. V gave up 4 bases and J gave up 2 bases, with 14 bases separating them. The DNA for the CDR3 is TGTGCCAGTAGTACCTTGGGGAGTGGACAAGAGACCCAGTACTTC. It yields the protein CASSTLGSGQETQYF.

The chain carries TRBV29-1 and TRBJ2-1; D is possibly TRBD1 (6 bases). Germline V lookup: CDR1 SQVTM, CDR2 ANQGSEA. The V end lost 6 bases, the J end lost 3 bases, and 15 bases lay between the germline ends. The CDR3 extends over 14 amino acids. CDR3 protein: CSVPGTNFYNEQFF. DNA for the CDR3: TGCAGCGTCCCCGGGACAAACTTCTACAATGAGCAGTTCTTC.

This chain joins TRBV11-2 and TRBJ2-2; the D gene is possibly TRBD1 (5 bases). Germline values: CDR1 SGHAT, CDR2 FQNNGV. V lost 1 base and J 0 bases, leaving 9 bases between the germline ends. There are 16 residues in the CDR3. The CDR3 here is CASSLGWTPNTGELFF. CDR3 sequence (DNA): TGTGCCAGCAGCTTAGGCTGGACACCGAACACCGGGGAGCTGTTTTTT.

The CDR3 sequence is CASSEGLAGYEQFF. The CDR3 coding sequence is TGTGCCAGCAGCGAGGGACTAGCGGGATATGAGCAGTTCTTC. The J gene is TRBJ2-1, the V gene TRBV5-6; TRBD2 matches at 13 bases. Germline CDR1 SGHDT, CDR2 YYEEEE. V shed 4 bases and J 8 bases; nucleotides not matched to a gene: 3. CDR3 length: 14 amino acids.

This clone came up a few times. The chain has TRBV7-3 and TRBJ2-7; D remains ambiguous. In germline, CDR1 is SGHTA, CDR2 FQGTGA. This CDR3 has 14 residues. V dropped 1 base and J dropped 4 bases, with 11 bases sitting between them. The chain's CDR3 is CASSLSGGRYEQYF. DNA of the CDR3: TGTGCCAGCAGCTTAAGTGGCGGAAGGTACGAGCAGTACTTC.

The chain combines TRBV28 with TRBJ1-1, with a tentative D call TRBD1 (6 bases). CDR3 length equals 16 residues. The V end lost 4 bases, the J end lost 2 bases, and 17 bases lay between the germline ends. Per the germline V gene, CDR1 is MDHEN and CDR2 is SYDVKM. CDR3: CASSWGGAGTNTEAFF. CDR3 coding DNA: TGTGCCAGCAGTTGGGGAGGGGCGGGGACAAACACTGAAGCTTTCTTT.

V and J are TRBV12-3 or TRBV12-4 and TRBJ2-2; tentative D call: TRBD1 (6 bases). V lost 5 bases and J 7 bases, leaving 11 bases between the germline ends. This CDR3 spans 13 amino acids. CDR3 amino acids: CASSTGQGGELFF. The CDR3 DNA reads as TGTGCCAGCAGTACAGGGCAAGGCGGGGAGCTGTTTTTT.

The chain is built from TRBV25-1 and TRBJ1-1; no reliable D call. CDR3 size: 15 residues. Trimming pared 3 bases from V and 4 bases from J, leaving 15 bases between. Germline values: CDR1 MGHDK, CDR2 SYGVNS. This CDR3 reads CASSEPDGGRTEAFF. As DNA, the CDR3 is TGTGCCAGCAGTGAGCCGGATGGAGGGCGCACTGAAGCTTTCTTT. The entire variable domain, with the rest obtained from reference TRBV25-1 and TRBJ1-1, is as follows: EADIYQTPRYLVIGTGKKITLECSQTMGHDKMYWYQQDPGMELHLIHYSYGVNSTEKGDLSSESTVSRIRTEHFPLTLESARPSHTSQYLCASSEPDGGRTEAFFGQGTRLTVV.

V usage is TRBV12-3 or TRBV12-4 and J usage is TRBJ2-7; D possibly corresponds to TRBD1 (6 bases). The length of the CDR3 is 12 residues. With 6 bases removed from V and 5 bases from J, the gap between germline ends came to 11 bases. For the CDR3, the DNA is TGTGCCAGCAGCCCCCAGGGGAACGAGCAGTACTTC. It encodes CASSPQGNEQYF.

The chain joins TRBV20-1 to TRBJ1-2, with TRBD1 as a possible D gene (5 bases). Trimming cost V 6 bases and J 6 bases, with 14 bases left between them. The CDR3 is 12 residues long. Per germline, CDR1 DFQATT and CDR2 SNEGSKA (reference sequence). The CDR3 loop reads CSASLQENGYTF. CDR3 in DNA: TGCAGTGCCAGTCTACAGGAAAATGGCTACACCTTC.